This TCR beta chain was identified in a study of identical twins. Study-level results: The study drew conclusions from cross-sectional statistical analysis, not from following the same donors.

TCRdb re-called the 5' RACE reads through MiXCR, storing one row per CDR3 protein. The table includes a few hundred thousand distinct CDR3 sequences, roughly 8.6% detected once. With V trimmed by 2 bases and J by 4 bases, 4 bases remained unmatched. CDR1 SGHRS and CDR2 YFSETQ come from the germline V gene. This CDR3 region has 14 residues. A remark on this clonotype: Its cognate antigen is unknown.

Another study also made use of these data, one on yellow fever vaccine responses in identical twins.

The receptor was isolated from a woman aged 18-35 years in good health. The chain employs TRBV5-1 and TRBJ1-2; 8 nucleotides match TRBD1. The specimen was memory (CD45RO+) T cells sorted from blood. The CDR3 sequence is CASSLGQGGYGYTF. The DNA of the CDR3 is TGCGCCAGCAGCTTAGGACAGGGAGGCTATGGCTACACCTTC.